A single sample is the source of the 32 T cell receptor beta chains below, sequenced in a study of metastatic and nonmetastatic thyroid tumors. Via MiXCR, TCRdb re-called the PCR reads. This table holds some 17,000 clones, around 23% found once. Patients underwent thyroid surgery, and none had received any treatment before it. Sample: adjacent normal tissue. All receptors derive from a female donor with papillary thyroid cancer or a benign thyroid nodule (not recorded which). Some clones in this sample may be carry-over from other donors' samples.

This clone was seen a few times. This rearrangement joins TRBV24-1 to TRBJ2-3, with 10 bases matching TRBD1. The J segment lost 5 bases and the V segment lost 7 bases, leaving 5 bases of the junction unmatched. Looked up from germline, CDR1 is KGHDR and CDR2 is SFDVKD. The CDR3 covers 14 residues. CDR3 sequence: CATRGQGLGDTQYF. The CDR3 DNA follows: TGTGCCACCAGGGGACAGGGGTTGGGAGATACGCAGTATTTT.

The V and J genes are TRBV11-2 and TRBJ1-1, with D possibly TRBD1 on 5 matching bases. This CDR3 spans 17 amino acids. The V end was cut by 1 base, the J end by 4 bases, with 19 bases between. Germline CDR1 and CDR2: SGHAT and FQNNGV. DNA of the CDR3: TGTGCCAGCAGCTTAGGGGCCAGGGTAGATGTATTCACTGAAGCTTTCTTT. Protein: CASSLGARVDVFTEAFF.

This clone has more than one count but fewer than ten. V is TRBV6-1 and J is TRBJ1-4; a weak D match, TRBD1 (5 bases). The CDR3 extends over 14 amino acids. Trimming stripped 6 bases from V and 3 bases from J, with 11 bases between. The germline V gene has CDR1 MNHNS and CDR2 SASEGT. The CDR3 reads CASRARGANEKLFF. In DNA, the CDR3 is TGTGCCAGCAGAGCGCGGGGCGCTAATGAAAAACTGTTTTTT.

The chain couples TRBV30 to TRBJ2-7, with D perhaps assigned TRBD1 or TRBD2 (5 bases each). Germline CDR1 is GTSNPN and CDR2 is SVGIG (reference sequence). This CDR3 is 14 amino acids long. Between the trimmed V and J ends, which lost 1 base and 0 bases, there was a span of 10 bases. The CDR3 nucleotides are TGTGCCTGGAGTGACGGGACGGCCTCCTACGAGCAGTACTTC. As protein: CAWSDGTASYEQYF. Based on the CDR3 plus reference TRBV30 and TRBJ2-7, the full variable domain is SQTIHQWPATLVQPVGSPLSLECTVEGTSNPNLYWYRQAAGRGLQLLFYSVGIGQISSEVPQNLSASRPQDRQFILSSKKLLLSDSGFYLCAWSDGTASYEQYFGPGTRLTVT.

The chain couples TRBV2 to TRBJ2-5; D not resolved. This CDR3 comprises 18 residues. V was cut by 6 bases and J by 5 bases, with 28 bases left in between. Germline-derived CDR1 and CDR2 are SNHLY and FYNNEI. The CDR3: CASRWLSSDQRDGETQYF. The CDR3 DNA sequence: TGTGCCAGCAGATGGCTAAGTTCAGACCAGCGCGATGGGGAGACCCAGTACTTC.

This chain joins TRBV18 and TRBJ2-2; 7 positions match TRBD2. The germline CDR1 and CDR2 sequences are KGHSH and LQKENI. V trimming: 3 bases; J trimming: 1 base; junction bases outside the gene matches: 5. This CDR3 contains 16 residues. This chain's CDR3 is CASSPFSGLNTGELFF. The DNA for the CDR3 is TGTGCCAGCTCACCGTTTAGCGGGTTGAACACCGGGGAGCTGTTTTTT.

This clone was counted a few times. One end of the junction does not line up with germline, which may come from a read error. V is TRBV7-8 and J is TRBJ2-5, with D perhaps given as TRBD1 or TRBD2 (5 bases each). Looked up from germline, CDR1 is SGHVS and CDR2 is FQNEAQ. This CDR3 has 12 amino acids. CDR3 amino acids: CASTSGQDTQYF. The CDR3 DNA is TGTGCCAGCACTTCGGGGCAAGATACCCAGTACTTC.

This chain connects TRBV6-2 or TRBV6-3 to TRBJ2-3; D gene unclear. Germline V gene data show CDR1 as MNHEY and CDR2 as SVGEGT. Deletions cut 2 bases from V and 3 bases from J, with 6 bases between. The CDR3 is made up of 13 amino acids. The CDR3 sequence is CASSYGETDTQYF. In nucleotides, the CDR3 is TGTGCCAGCAGTTACGGGGAAACAGATACGCAGTATTTT.

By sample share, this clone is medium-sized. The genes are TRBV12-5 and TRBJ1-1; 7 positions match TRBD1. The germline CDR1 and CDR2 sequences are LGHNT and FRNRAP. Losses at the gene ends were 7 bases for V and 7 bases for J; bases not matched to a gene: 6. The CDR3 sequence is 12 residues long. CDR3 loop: CASAHDRDEAFF. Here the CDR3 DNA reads TGTGCTAGTGCCCACGACAGGGATGAAGCTTTCTTT.

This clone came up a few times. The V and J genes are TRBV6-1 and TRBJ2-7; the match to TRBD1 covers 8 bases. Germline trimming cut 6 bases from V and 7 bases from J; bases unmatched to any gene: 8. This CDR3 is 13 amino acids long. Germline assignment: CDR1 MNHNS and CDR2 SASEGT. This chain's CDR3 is CASSQLQGGEQYF. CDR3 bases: TGTGCCAGCAGCCAACTACAGGGGGGTGAGCAGTACTTC.

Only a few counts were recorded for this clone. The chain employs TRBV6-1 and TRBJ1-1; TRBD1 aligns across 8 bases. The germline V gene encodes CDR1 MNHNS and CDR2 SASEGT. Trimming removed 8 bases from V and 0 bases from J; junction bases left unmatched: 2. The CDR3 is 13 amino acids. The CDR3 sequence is CASSGQVNTEAFF. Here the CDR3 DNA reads TGTGCCAGCTCGGGACAGGTGAACACTGAAGCTTTCTTT.

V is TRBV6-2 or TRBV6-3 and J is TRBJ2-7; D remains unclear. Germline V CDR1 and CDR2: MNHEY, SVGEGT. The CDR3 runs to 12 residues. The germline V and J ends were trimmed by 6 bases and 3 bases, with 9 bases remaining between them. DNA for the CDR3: TGTGCCAGCAGCCCACCTTTCTACGAGCAGTACTTC. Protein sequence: CASSPPFYEQYF.

CDR3 nucleotide sequence: TGTGCCAGCAGTGAGCGGGGGGGCACAGATACGCAGTATTTT. This gives the protein CASSERGGTDTQYF. The V and J genes are TRBV6-1 and TRBJ2-3; 8 bases are shared with TRBD2. Germline V gene data show CDR1 as MNHNS and CDR2 as SASEGT. The CDR3 sequence is 14 residues long. Germline trimming cut 3 bases from V and 1 base from J; bases unmatched to any gene: 0.

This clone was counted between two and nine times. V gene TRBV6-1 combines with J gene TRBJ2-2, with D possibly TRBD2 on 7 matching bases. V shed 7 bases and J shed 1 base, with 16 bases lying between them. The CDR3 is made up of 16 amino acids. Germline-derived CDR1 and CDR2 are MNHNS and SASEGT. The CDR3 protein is CASTGRGVGNTGELFF. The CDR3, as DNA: TGTGCCAGCACTGGGAGGGGGGTTGGGAACACCGGGGAGCTGTTTTTT.

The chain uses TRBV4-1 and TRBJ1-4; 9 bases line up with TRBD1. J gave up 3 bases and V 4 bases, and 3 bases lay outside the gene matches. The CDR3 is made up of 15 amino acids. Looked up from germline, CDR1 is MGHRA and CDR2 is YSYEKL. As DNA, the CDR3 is TGCGCCAGCAGCCTCGGGACAGGGTCTAATGAAAAACTGTTTTTT. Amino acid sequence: CASSLGTGSNEKLFF.

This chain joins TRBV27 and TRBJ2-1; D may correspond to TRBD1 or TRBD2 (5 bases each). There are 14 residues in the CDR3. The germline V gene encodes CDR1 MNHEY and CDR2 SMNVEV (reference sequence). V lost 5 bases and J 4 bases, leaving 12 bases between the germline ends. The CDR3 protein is CASSPLGVYNEQFF. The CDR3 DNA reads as TGTGCCAGCAGTCCACTAGGGGTTTACAATGAGCAGTTCTTC.

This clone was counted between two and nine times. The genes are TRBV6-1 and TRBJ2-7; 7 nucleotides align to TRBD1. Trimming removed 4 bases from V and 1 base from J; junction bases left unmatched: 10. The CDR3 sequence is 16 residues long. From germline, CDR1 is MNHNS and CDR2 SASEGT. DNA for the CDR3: TGTGCCAGCAGTGCACCACAGGGGATCGGGTCCTACGAGCAGTACTTC. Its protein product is CASSAPQGIGSYEQYF.

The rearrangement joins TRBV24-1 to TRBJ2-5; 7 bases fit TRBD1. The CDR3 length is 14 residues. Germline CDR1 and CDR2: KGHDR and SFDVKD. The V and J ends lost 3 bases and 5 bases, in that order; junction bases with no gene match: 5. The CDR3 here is CATSDMTGPETQYF. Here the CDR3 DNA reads TGTGCCACCAGTGATATGACAGGGCCGGAGACCCAGTACTTC.

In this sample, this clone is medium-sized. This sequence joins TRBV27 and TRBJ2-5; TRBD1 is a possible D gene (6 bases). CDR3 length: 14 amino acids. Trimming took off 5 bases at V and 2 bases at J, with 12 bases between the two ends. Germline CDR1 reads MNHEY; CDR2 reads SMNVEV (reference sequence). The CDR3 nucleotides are TGTGCCAGCAGTCCAAGGACAGCGCAAGAGACCCAGTACTTC. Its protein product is CASSPRTAQETQYF.

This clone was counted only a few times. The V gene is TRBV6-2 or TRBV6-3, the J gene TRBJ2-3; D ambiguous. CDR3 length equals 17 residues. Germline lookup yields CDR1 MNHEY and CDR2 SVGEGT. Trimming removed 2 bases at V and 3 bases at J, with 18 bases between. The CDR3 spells CASSYNVGYPSTDTQYF. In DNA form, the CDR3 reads TGTGCCAGCAGTTACAATGTCGGCTACCCCTCAACAGATACGCAGTATTTT.

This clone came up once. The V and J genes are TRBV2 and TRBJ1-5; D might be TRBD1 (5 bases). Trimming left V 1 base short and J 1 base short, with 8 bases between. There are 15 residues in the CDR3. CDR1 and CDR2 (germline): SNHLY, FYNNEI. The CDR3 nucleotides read TGTGCCAGCAGTGAAGTGGGGGGAAGCAATCAGCCCCAGCATTTT. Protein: CASSEVGGSNQPQHF.

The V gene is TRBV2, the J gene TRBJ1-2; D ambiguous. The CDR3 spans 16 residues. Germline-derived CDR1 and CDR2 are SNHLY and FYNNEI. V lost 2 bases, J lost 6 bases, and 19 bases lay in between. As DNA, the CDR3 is TGTGCCAGCAGTGAATTGTCTCGGGTCCTGTATCATGGCTACACCTTC. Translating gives CASSELSRVLYHGYTF.

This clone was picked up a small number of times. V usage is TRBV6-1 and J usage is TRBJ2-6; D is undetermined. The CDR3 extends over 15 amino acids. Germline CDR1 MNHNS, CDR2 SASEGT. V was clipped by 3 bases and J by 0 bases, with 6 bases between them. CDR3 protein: CASSETFSGANVLTF. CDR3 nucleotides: TGTGCCAGCAGTGAGACCTTCTCTGGGGCCAACGTCCTGACTTTC.

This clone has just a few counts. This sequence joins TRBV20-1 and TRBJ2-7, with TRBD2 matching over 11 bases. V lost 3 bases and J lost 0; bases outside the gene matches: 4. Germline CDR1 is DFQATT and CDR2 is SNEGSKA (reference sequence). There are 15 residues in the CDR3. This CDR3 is CSARVAGGPSYEQYF. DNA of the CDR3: TGCAGTGCTAGGGTAGCGGGAGGGCCCTCCTACGAGCAGTACTTC.

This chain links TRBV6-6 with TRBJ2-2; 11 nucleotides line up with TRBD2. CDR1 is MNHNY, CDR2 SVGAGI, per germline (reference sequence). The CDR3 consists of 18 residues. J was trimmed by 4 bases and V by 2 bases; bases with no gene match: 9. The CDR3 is CASSYLAGGIGPTGELFF. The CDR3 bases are TGTGCCAGCAGTTACCTAGCGGGAGGAATCGGCCCCACCGGGGAGCTGTTTTTT.

CDR3 region: CASSLRLADWQYF. The CDR3 nucleotides are TGTGCCAGCAGTTTAAGACTAGCGGATTGGCAGTACTTC. V is TRBV12-3 or TRBV12-4 and J is TRBJ2-7; the match to TRBD2 covers 9 bases. The junction had 5 bases not matched to a gene; V was cut back by 2 bases and J by 9 bases. There are 13 residues in the CDR3.

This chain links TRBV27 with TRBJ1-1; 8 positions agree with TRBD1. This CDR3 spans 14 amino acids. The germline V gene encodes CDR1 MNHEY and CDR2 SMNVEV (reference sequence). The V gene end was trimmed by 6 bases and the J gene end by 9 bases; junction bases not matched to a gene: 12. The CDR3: CASSPTGQGTKAFF. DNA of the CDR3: TGTGCCAGCAGCCCTACCGGACAGGGAACTAAAGCTTTCTTT.

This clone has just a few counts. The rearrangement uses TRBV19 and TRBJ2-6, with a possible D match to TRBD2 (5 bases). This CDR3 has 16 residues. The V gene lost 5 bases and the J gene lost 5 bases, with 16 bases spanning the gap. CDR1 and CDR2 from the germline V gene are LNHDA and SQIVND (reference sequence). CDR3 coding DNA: TGTGCCAGTAGTGAGTCGACGGGGAACTGGGCCAACGTCCTGACTTTC. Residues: CASSESTGNWANVLTF.

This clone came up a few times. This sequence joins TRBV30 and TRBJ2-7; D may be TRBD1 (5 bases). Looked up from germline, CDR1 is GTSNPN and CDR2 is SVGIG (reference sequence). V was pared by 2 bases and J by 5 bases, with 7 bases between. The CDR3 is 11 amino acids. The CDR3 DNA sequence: TGTGCCTGGAGTTTCAGGGACGAGCAGTACTTC. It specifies CAWSFRDEQYF.

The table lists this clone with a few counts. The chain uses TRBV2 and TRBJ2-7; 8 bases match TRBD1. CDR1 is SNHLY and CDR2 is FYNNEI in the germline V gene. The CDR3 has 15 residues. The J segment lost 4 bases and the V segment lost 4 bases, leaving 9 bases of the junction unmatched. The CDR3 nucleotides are TGTGCCAGCAGTGGGCTGGGACAGGACGTTTACGAGCAGTACTTC. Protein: CASSGLGQDVYEQYF.

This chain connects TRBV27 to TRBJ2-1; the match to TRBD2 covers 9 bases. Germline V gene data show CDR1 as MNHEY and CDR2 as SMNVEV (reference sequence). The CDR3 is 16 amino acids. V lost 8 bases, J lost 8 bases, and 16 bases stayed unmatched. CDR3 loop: CASGGGAGGLRDEQFF. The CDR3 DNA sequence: TGTGCCAGCGGGGGGGGGGCGGGAGGGCTAAGGGATGAGCAGTTCTTC.

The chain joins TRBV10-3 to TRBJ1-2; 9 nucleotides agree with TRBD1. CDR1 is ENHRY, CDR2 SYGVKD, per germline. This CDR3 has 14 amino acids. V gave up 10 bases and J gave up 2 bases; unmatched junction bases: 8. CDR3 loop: CATQNGQGNYGYTF. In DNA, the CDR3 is TGTGCCACTCAGAACGGACAGGGGAACTATGGCTACACCTTC.